The TCR beta chain described here comes from a study of T cells after yellow fever vaccination. In germline, CDR1 is LGHNA, CDR2 YSLEER. The CDR3 is 18 amino acids. Via MiXCR, TCRdb re-called the 5' RACE reads, giving one row per CDR3 protein. Of hundreds of thousands of distinct CDR3 sequences detected, about 12% appear once; the ten largest clones hold more than 13%. Turning to this clonotype: The junction departs from germline at one end; a sequencing error may be responsible.

The rearrangement uses TRBV4-3 and TRBJ2-1; 10 bases line up with TRBD2. The clonotype originates from a man younger than 40 who received the YFV17D yellow fever vaccine. Sequenced here: PBMCs, sampled on the day of the yellow fever booster vaccination. Written as DNA, the CDR3 is TGCGCCGGCAGCCAAGCTCTTTCTAGCGGGAGTATCTACAATGAGCAGTTCTTC. This encodes CAGSQALSSGSIYNEQFF.